The 8 T cell receptor beta chains reported below all come from one sample, sequenced in a study of OX40 agonist ivuxolimab in advanced cancers. Assay: immunoSEQ multiplex PCR; the TCRdb copy retains only in-frame clones and omits some. The top ten hold approximately 5.6% of the sample, which has 70,000 to 75,000 clones, around four fifths seen once. The sequences come from CD4+ or CD8+ T cells sorted from blood, collected in a trial of the OX40 agonist ivuxolimab. All receptors derive from an adult with an advanced solid tumor such as melanoma, head and neck, liver or kidney cancer.

This clone showed up just once. The chain couples TRBV6-5 to TRBJ2-3; the D is unclear. The ends were cut back, 2 bases at V and 6 bases at J, with 9 bases in the middle. This CDR3 is built from 13 residues. Germline assignment: CDR1 MNHEY and CDR2 SVGAGI. CDR3 amino acids: CASSYLRWDTQYF. CDR3 in DNA: TGTGCCAGCAGTTACCTTAGGTGGGATACGCAGTATTTT.

The chain joins TRBV5-8 to TRBJ2-3, with D unclear. Looked up from germline, CDR1 is SGHTS and CDR2 is YDEGEE. Trimming took off 1 base at V and 1 base at J, with 10 bases between the two ends. The length of the CDR3 is 15 residues. Here the CDR3 DNA reads TGTGCCAGCAGCTTGAAGGGCGTAGGCACAGATACGCAGTATTTT. It specifies CASSLKGVGTDTQYF. Combining the CDR3 with reference TRBV5-8 and TRBJ2-3 gives the whole variable domain EAGVTQSPTHLIKTRGQQATLRCSPISGHTSVYWYQQALGLGLQFLLWYDEGEERNRGNFPPRFSGRQFPNYSSELNVNALELEDSALYLCASSLKGVGTDTQYFGPGTRLTVL.

The chain couples TRBV28 to TRBJ1-5; tentative D call: TRBD1 (5 bases). Between the trimmed V and J ends, which lost 3 bases and 7 bases, there was a span of 16 bases. Germline V gives CDR1 MDHEN, CDR2 SYDVKM. CDR3 size: 15 residues. Here the CDR3 DNA reads TGTGCCAGCAGTTTGGTTGGGGGTTCGGGGCAGCCCCAGCATTTT. The encoded protein is CASSLVGGSGQPQHF.

The chain recombines TRBV6-6 with TRBJ2-1; TRBD2 agrees at 12 bases. Germline V gene lookup returns CDR1 MNHNY and CDR2 SVGAGI (reference sequence). V gave up 5 bases and J gave up 5 bases; unmatched junction bases: 4. This CDR3 is built from 15 residues. The DNA for the CDR3 is TGTGCCAGCAGTAAACTAGCGGGAGGCCACAATGAGCAGTTCTTC. The encoded protein is CASSKLAGGHNEQFF.

This chain joins TRBV9 and TRBJ1-4, with D tentatively TRBD1 (6 bases). Trimming left V 0 bases short and J 5 bases short, with 11 bases between. Germline V lookup: CDR1 SGDLS, CDR2 YYNGEE. The CDR3 sequence is 15 residues long. DNA for the CDR3: TGTGCCAGCAGCGTAGTGACAGGACCGAATGAAAAACTGTTTTTT. Translating it yields CASSVVTGPNEKLFF.

The gene calls are TRBV28 and TRBJ2-3, with TRBD2 matching over 10 bases. The junction had 3 bases not matched to a gene; V was cut back by 2 bases and J by 4 bases. Germline V gives CDR1 MDHEN, CDR2 SYDVKM. The CDR3 runs to 15 residues. The CDR3 bases are TGTGCCAGCAGTTTACCAGCGGGAGGGCCAGATACGCAGTATTTT. Its translation: CASSLPAGGPDTQYF.

This chain uses TRBV5-4 with TRBJ1-1; D not certain. Germline V CDR1 and CDR2: SGHNT, YYREEE (reference sequence). The V end lost 1 base, the J end lost 1 base, and 14 bases lay between the germline ends. This CDR3 comprises 16 residues. CDR3 region: CASSLIPRQKNTEAFF. CDR3 sequence (DNA): TGTGCCAGCAGCTTGATTCCGAGGCAGAAGAACACTGAAGCTTTCTTT.

The V gene is TRBV6-1, the J gene TRBJ2-1; 11 bases are a match to TRBD2. Germline CDR1 is MNHNS and CDR2 is SASEGT. The length of the CDR3 is 15 residues. J gave up 6 bases and V 6 bases, and 7 bases lay outside the gene matches. The CDR3: CASSTLAGGFNEQFF. In DNA form, the CDR3 reads TGTGCCAGCAGCACCCTAGCGGGGGGATTCAATGAGCAGTTCTTC.